This T cell receptor (beta chain) was captured by sequencing in a study of cytomegalovirus exposure and HLA in healthy donors. At the level of the study: The platform used for the 120 or so validation repertoires matched that of the approximately 670 first-cohort repertoires, a later analysis reported. Findings and limits, study-wide: Altogether, 150 or so TCR beta chains were recorded as cytomegalovirus-associated.

Regarding this clone: Its antigen is undetermined.

The germline V and J ends were trimmed by 0 bases and 0 bases, with 5 bases remaining between them. The CDR3 sequence is 15 residues long. Germline CDR1 and CDR2: LNHNV and YYDKDF (reference sequence). Profiled with immunoSEQ multiplex PCR; TCRdb holds only in-frame clones, not every one. The profile shows about 140,000 clones, roughly nine tenths of them singletons. Sequencing input: PBMCs. The sequence derives from a man in his late teens or twenties in good health and CMV-seronegative. The chain combines TRBV15 with TRBJ2-2; D uncertain. The CDR3 nucleotides read TGTGCCACCAGCAGAGATCGTTCGAACACCGGGGAGCTGTTTTTT. Translating it yields CATSRDRSNTGELFF.